The table lists the clone carrying this TCR beta chain with a few counts. What it binds is not known. This entry comes from a study of T cells in Graves' hyperthyroidism and ophthalmopathy. Amplified TCR beta CDR3 regions came from RNA transcripts. The HTBI primer set drove a first-round RT-PCR of the TCR CDR3. TCRdb ran MiXCR on the multiplex PCR reads and lists one entry per CDR3 protein. The repertoire holds some 580,000 distinct CDR3 sequences, with around 15% as singletons. This CDR3 has 14 residues. V shed 6 bases and J shed 3 bases, with 11 bases lying between them. Germline loops: CDR1 MNHNS, CDR2 SASEGT. Study-level results: In the analysis, a 13 V-J model separated ophthalmopathy from stable hyperthyroidism. The model made its ophthalmopathy prediction, and onset followed a median around 6.5 months later. Blood also carried most thyroid clonotypes expanded above 0.001.

The chain uses TRBV6-1 and TRBJ2-2; possible D gene TRBD1, 6 bases. This TCR was sampled from a middle-aged woman with Graves' ophthalmopathy. Source material: blood. The CDR3 DNA sequence: TGTGCCAGCAGAAGGACAGTTTACACCGGGGAGCTGTTTTTT. This translates into CASRRTVYTGELFF.